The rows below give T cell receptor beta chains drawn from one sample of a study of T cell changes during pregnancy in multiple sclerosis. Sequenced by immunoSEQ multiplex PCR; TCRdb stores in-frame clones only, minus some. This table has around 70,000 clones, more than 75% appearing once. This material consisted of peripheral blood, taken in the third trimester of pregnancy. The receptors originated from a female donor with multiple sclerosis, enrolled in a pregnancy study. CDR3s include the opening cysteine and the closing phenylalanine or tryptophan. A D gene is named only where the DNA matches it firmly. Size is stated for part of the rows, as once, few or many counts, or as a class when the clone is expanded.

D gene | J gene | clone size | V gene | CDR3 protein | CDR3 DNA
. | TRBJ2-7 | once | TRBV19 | CASSPTATKHEQYF | TGTGCCAGTAGTCCGACAGCCACTAAGCACGAGCAGTACTTC
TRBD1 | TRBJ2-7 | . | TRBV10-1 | CASSGMGNRGSYEQYF | TGCGCCAGCAGTGGGATGGGCAACAGGGGAAGCTACGAGCAGTACTTC
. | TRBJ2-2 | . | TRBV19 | CASREGPTGELFF | TGTGCCAGTAGGGAGGGGCCCACCGGGGAGCTGTTTTTT
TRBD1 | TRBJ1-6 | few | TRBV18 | CASSLNGQGNSPLHF | TGTGCCAGCTCACTGAACGGACAGGGAAACTCACCCCTCCACTTT
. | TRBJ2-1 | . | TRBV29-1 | CSVVVSAGAQFF | TGCAGCGTTGTGGTGTCTGCGGGGGCCCAGTTCTTC
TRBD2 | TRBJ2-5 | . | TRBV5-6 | CASSLALAEWETQYF | TGTGCCAGCAGCTTGGCCCTAGCGGAGTGGGAGACCCAGTACTTC
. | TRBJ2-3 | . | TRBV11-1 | CASSFLASTDTQYF | TGTGCCAGCAGCTTTCTAGCTAGCACAGATACGCAGTATTTT
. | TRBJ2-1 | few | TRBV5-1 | CASSSAPPAGNEQFF | TGCGCCAGCAGCTCAGCACCCCCGGCAGGCAATGAGCAGTTCTTC
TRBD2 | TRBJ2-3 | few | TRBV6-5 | CASSSGLAGVDTQYF | TGTGCCAGCAGTTCAGGACTAGCGGGGGTTGATACGCAGTATTTT
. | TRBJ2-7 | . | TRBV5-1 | CASSPRDGTGGYEQYF | TGCGCCAGCAGCCCACGGGATGGGACTGGGGGCTACGAGCAGTACTTC
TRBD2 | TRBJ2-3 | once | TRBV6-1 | CASSEALAGGTDTQYF | TGTGCCAGCAGTGAAGCACTAGCGGGGGGCACAGATACGCAGTATTTT
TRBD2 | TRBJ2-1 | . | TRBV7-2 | CASSPGLAGLGEQFF | TGTGCCAGCAGCCCGGGACTAGCGGGGTTAGGTGAGCAGTTCTTC
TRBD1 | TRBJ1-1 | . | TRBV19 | CARITGEDTEAFF | TGTGCCAGGATAACAGGGGAGGACACTGAAGCTTTCTTT
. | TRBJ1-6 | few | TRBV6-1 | CASIGQNNSPLHF | TGTGCCAGCATAGGACAAAATAATTCACCCCTCCACTTT
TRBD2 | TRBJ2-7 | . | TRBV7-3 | CASSADGGSLSGEQYF | TGTGCCAGCAGCGCAGACGGCGGGAGCCTCAGCGGGGAGCAGTACTTC
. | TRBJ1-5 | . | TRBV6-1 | CASMGWEISNQPQHF | TGTGCCAGCATGGGATGGGAGATTAGCAATCAGCCCCAGCATTTT
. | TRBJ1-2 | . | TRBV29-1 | CSVEARLAAGYTF | TGCAGCGTTGAAGCTAGGCTGGCCGCGGGCTACACCTTC
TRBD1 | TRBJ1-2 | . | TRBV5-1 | CASSLGRTGGEFGYTF | TGCGCCAGCAGCTTGGGGCGGACAGGGGGCGAATTTGGCTACACCTTC
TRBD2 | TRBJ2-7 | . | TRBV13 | CASSLVAGDSYEQYF | TGTGCCAGCAGCTTAGTAGCGGGGGACTCCTACGAGCAGTACTTC
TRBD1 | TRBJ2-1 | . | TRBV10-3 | CAISEDRGLPYNEQFF | TGTGCCATCAGTGAGGACAGGGGGCTTCCCTACAATGAGCAGTTCTTC
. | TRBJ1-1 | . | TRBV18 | CASSPHGGEAEAFF | TGTGCCAGCTCCCCTCACGGGGGGGAGGCTGAAGCTTTCTTT